The rows below give T cell receptor beta chains drawn from one sample of a study of vaccination and CD4 T cells after COVID-19. These TCRs are of unknown antigen specificity. MiXCR was run by TCRdb on the PCR reads, yielding one entry per CDR3 protein. This sample has 14,000 or so distinct CDR3 sequences; approximately 49% occur once, and the top ten carry more than 9%. The sample here was CD4+ T cells from blood, cultured in vitro, taken before SARS-CoV-2 vaccination. The receptors originated from a human donor who had recovered from COVID-19. CDR3s include the opening cysteine and the closing phenylalanine or tryptophan. The order of the fields is clone size, CDR3 length, J gene, D gene, V gene, CDR3 DNA, CDR3 protein. D genes are given only for firm matches. Clone size appears in some rows only: once, few, many, or a class for an expanded clone.

clone_size: few; cdr3_length: 16; j_call: TRBJ1-2; d_call: NA; v_call: TRBV19; cdr3_nt: TGTGCCAGTAGTATACCCCAGGGAGCCTCGTCGGGAGGCTACACCTTC; cdr3_aa: CASSIPQGASSGGYTF
clone_size: NA; cdr3_length: 16; j_call: TRBJ1-2; d_call: NA; v_call: TRBV7-5; cdr3_nt: NA; cdr3_aa: CISVPEAPDSPYGYTF
clone_size: few; cdr3_length: 14; j_call: TRBJ1-1; d_call: NA; v_call: TRBV19; cdr3_nt: TGTGCCAGTAGTCCCGTCCGGGGCAACACTGAAGCTTTCTTT; cdr3_aa: CASSPVRGNTEAFF
clone_size: NA; cdr3_length: 14; j_call: TRBJ1-6; d_call: NA; v_call: TRBV20-1; cdr3_nt: TGCAGTGCTAGACAGGGCGACTATAATTCACCCCTCCACTTT; cdr3_aa: CSARQGDYNSPLHF
clone_size: few; cdr3_length: 18; j_call: TRBJ1-2; d_call: TRBD1; v_call: TRBV27; cdr3_nt: TGTGCCAGCAGCAAGGCCGGGACAGGGGAAATGGCTAACTATGGCTACACCTTC; cdr3_aa: CASSKAGTGEMANYGYTF
clone_size: NA; cdr3_length: 14; j_call: TRBJ1-2; d_call: NA; v_call: TRBV6-1; cdr3_nt: TGTGCCAGCAGTGAAGCGGGGGCAAACTATGGCTACACCTTC; cdr3_aa: CASSEAGANYGYTF
clone_size: NA; cdr3_length: 13; j_call: TRBJ1-5; d_call: NA; v_call: TRBV28; cdr3_nt: TGTGCCAGCTTTGGCCAGAACCAGAGGGCCCAGCATTTT; cdr3_aa: CASFGQNQRAQHF
clone_size: NA; cdr3_length: 16; j_call: TRBJ1-1; d_call: TRBD1; v_call: TRBV6-1; cdr3_nt: TGTGCCAGCAGTGGAGCTTTCCGGGACAGGAACACTGAAGCTTTCTTT; cdr3_aa: CASSGAFRDRNTEAFF
clone_size: NA; cdr3_length: 17; j_call: TRBJ2-3; d_call: TRBD2; v_call: TRBV6-2/TRBV6-3; cdr3_nt: TGTGCCAGCACCGACGGGGCTAGCGGGGGGGACGTTGGAGCGCAGTATTTT; cdr3_aa: CASTDGASGGDVGAQYF
clone_size: NA; cdr3_length: 12; j_call: TRBJ2-5; d_call: NA; v_call: TRBV2; cdr3_nt: TGTGCCAGCACGGGGGGCCTCAAGACCCAGTACTTC; cdr3_aa: CASTGGLKTQYF
clone_size: NA; cdr3_length: 14; j_call: TRBJ1-2; d_call: TRBD1; v_call: TRBV20-1; cdr3_nt: TGCAGTGCTGCCCGGGACAGGATGGCGGAGGGCTACACCTTC; cdr3_aa: CSAARDRMAEGYTF